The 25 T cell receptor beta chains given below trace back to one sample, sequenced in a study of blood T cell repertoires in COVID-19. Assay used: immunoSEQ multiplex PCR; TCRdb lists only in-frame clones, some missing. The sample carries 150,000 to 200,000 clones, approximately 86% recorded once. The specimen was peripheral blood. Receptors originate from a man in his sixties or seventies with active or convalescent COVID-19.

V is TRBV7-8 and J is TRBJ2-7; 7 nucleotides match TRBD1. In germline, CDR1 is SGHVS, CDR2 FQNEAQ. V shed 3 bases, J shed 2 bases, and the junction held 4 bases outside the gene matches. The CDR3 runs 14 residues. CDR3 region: CASSFRGSPYEQYF. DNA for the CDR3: TGTGCCAGCAGCTTCAGGGGGTCCCCCTACGAGCAGTACTTC.

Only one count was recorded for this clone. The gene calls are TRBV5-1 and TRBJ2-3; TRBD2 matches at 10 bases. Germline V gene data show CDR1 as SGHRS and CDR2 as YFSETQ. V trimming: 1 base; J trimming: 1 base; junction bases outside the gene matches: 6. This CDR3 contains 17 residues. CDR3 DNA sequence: TGCGCCAGCAGCTTGAGGGCTAGCGGGGGTGGCACAGATACGCAGTATTTT. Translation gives CASSLRASGGGTDTQYF.

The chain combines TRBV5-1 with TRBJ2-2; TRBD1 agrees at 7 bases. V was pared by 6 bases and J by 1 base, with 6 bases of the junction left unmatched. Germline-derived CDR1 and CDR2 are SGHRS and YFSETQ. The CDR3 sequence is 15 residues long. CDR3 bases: TGCGCCAGCAAACGACAGGGAGAGAACACCGGGGAGCTGTTTTTT. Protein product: CASKRQGENTGELFF.

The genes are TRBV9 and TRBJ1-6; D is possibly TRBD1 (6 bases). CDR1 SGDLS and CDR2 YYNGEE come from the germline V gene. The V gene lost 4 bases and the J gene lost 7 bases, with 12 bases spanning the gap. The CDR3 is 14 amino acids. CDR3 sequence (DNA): TGTGCCAGCAGCCCCTGGCAGGGGAATTCACCCCTCCACTTT. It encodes CASSPWQGNSPLHF. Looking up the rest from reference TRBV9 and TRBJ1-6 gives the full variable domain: DSGVTQTPKHLITATGQRVTLRCSPRSGDLSVYWYQQSLDQGLQFLIQYYNGEERAKGNILERFSAQQFPDLHSELNLSSLELGDSALYFCASSPWQGNSPLHFGNGTRLTVT.

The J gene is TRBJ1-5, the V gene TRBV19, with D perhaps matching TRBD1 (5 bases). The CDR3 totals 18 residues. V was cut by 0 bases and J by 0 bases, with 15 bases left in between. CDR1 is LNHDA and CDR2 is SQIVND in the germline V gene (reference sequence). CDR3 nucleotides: TGTGCCAGTAGTATAGATCACCTCAGGGCATATAGCAATCAGCCCCAGCATTTT. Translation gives CASSIDHLRAYSNQPQHF. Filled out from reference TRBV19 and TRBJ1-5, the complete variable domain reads DGGITQSPKYLFRKEGQNVTLSCEQNLNHDAMYWYRQDPGQGLRLIYYSQIVNDFQKGDIAEGYSVSREKKESFPLTVTSAQKNPTAFYLCASSIDHLRAYSNQPQHFGDGTRLSIL.

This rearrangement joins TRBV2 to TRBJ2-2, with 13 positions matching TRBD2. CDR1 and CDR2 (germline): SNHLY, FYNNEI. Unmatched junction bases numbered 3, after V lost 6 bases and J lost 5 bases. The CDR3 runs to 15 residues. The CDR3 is CASRRTSGRTGELFF. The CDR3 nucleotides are TGTGCCAGCAGAAGGACTAGCGGGAGAACCGGGGAGCTGTTTTTT. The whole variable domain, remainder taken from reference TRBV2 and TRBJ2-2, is EPEVTQTPSHQVTQMGQEVILRCVPISNHLYFYWYRQILGQKVEFLVSFYNNEISEKSEIFDDQFSVERPDGSNFTLKIRSTKLEDSAMYFCASRRTSGRTGELFFGEGSRLTVL.

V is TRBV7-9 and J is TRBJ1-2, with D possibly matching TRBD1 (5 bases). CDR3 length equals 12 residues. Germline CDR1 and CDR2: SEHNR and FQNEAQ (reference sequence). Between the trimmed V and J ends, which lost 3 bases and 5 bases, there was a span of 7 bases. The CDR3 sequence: CASSFDRYGYTF. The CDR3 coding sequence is TGTGCCAGCAGCTTTGACAGATATGGCTACACCTTC.

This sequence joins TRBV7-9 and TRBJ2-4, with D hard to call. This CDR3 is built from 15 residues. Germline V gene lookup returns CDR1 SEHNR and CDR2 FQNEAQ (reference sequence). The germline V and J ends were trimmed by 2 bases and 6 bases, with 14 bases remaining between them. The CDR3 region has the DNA TGTGCCAGCAGCTTAAACACAAAACACCGAAACATTCAGTACTTC. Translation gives CASSLNTKHRNIQYF.

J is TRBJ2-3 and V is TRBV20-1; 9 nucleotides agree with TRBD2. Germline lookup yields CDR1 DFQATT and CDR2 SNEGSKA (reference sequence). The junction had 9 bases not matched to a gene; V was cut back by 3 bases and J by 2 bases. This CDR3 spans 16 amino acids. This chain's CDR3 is CSASKLASGDTDTQYF. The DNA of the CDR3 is TGCAGTGCTAGTAAGTTGGCTAGCGGGGACACAGATACGCAGTATTTT.

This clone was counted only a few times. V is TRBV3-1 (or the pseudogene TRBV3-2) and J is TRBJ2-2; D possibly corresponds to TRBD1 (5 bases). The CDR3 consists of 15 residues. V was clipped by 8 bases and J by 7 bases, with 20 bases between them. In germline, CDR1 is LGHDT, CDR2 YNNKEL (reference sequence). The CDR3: CASHQGLFPHGELFF. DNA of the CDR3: TGTGCCAGCCACCAGGGCCTCTTTCCCCACGGGGAGCTGTTTTTT.

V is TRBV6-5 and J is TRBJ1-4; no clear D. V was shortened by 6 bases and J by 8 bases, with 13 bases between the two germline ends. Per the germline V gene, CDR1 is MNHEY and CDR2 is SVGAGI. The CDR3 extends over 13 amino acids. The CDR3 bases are TGTGCCAGCAGAAACCCCGGGGAAGAAAAACTGTTTTTT. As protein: CASRNPGEEKLFF.

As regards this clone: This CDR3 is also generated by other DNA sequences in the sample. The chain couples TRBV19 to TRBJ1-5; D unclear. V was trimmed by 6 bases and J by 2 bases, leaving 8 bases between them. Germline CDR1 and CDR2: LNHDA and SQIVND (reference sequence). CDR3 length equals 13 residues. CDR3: CASSHRGNQPQHF. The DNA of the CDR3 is TGTGCCAGTAGCCACCGGGGCAATCAGCCCCAGCATTTT.

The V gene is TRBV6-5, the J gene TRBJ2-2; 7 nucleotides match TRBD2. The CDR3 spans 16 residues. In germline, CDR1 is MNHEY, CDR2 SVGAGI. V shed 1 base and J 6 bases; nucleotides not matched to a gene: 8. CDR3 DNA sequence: TGTGCCAGCAGTTACTTTAGGGTGGGAGGGCCCGGGGAGCTGTTTTTT. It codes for CASSYFRVGGPGELFF.

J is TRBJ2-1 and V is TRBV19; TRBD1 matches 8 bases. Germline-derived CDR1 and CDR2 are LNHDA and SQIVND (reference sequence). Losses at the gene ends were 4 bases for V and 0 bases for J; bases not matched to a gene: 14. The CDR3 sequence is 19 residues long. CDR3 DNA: TGTGCCAGTAGTACTAACCGGAGGACCGGGACAGGCTCCTACAATGAGCAGTTCTTC. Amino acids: CASSTNRRTGTGSYNEQFF.

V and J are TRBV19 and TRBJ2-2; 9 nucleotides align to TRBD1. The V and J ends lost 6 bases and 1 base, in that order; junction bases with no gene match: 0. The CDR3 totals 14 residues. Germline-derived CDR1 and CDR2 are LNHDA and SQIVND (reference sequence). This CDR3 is CASRDRGNTGELFF. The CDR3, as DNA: TGTGCCAGTAGGGACAGGGGGAACACCGGGGAGCTGTTTTTT. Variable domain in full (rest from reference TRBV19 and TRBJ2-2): DGGITQSPKYLFRKEGQNVTLSCEQNLNHDAMYWYRQDPGQGLRLIYYSQIVNDFQKGDIAEGYSVSREKKESFPLTVTSAQKNPTAFYLCASRDRGNTGELFFGEGSRLTVL.

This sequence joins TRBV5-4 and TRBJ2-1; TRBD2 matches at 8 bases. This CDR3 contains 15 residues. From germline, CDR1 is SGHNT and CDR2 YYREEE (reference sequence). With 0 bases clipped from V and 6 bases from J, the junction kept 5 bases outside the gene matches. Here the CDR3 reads CASSLGGLAFNEQFF. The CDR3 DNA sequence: TGTGCCAGCAGCTTGGGAGGACTAGCTTTCAATGAGCAGTTCTTC.

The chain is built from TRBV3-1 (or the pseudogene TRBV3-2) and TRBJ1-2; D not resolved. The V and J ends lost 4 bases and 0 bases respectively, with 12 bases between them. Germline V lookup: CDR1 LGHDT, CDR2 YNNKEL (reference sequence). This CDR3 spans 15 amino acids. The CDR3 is CASSPSGSPNYGYTF. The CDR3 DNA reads TGTGCCAGCAGCCCTAGTGGGAGTCCTAACTATGGCTACACCTTC.

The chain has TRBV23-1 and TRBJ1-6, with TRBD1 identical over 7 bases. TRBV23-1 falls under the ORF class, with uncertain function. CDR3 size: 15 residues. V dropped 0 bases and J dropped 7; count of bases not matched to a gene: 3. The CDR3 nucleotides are TGCGCCAGCAGTCAATCGATACAGGGGAATTCACCCCTCCACTTT. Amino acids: CASSQSIQGNSPLHF.

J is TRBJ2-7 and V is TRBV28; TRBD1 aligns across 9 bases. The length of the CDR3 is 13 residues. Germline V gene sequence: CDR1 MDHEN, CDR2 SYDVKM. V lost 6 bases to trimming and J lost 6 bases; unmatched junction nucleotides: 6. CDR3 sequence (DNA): TGTGCCAGCAGATCCCGACAGGGGGGCGAGCAGTACTTC. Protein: CASRSRQGGEQYF.

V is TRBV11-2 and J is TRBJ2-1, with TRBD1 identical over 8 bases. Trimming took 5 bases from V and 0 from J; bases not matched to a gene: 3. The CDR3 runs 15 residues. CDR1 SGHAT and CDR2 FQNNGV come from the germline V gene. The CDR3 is CASSRGQGSYNEQFF. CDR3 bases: TGTGCCAGCAGCAGAGGACAGGGCTCCTACAATGAGCAGTTCTTC.

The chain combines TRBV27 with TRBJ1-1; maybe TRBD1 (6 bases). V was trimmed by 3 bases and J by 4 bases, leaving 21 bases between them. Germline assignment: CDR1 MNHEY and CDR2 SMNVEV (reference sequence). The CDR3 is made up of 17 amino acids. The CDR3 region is CASSFRPPATGFTEAFF. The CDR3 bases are TGTGCCAGCAGTTTTCGGCCACCAGCAACAGGGTTCACTGAAGCTTTCTTT.

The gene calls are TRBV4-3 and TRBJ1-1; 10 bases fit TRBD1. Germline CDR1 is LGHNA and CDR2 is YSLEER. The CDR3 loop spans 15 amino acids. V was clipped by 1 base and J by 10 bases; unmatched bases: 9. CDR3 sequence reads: CASSQGDRGMYRAFF. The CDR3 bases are TGCGCCAGCAGCCAAGGGGACAGGGGTATGTATCGAGCTTTCTTT.

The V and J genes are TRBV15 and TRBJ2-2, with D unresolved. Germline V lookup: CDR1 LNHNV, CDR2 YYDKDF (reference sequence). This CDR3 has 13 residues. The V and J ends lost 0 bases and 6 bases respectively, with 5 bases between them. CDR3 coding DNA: TGTGCCACCAGCAGAGATGGGCCCGGGGAGCTGTTTTTT. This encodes CATSRDGPGELFF.

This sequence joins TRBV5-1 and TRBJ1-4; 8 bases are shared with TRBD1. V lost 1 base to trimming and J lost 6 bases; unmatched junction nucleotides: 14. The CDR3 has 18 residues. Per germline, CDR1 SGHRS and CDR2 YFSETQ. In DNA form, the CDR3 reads TGCGCCAGCAGCTTGACTCACTTGGGACAGGCCTTTGATGAAAAACTGTTTTTT. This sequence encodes CASSLTHLGQAFDEKLFF.

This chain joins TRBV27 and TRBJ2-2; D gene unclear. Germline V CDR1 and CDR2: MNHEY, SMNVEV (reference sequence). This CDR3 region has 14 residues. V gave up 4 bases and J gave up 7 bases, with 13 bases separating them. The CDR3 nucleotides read TGTGCCAGCAGTTCGGCGGAACTCAACGGGGAGCTGTTTTTT. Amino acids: CASSSAELNGELFF.